The present T cell receptor beta chain was sequenced within a study of T cells in Graves' hyperthyroidism and ophthalmopathy. Study background: The blood sample was taken at first diagnosis, before treatment began. Study-level results: Blood also contained most expanded thyroid clonotypes above 0.001.

Concerning this clonotype itself: Its matching antigen is unknown. A read error may be the cause here, since a much bigger clone is one base away. Since the CDR3 does not end with the conserved phenylalanine or tryptophan, this likely comes from a read error.

The germline V gene has CDR1 SEHNR and CDR2 FQNEAQ (reference sequence). Trimming removed 2 bases at V and 0 bases at J, with 10 bases between. The CDR3 consists of 15 residues. The source material, RNA transcripts, was used to amplify TCR beta CDR3 regions. During a first-round RT-PCR of the TCR CDR3, the HTBI primer set was used. TCRdb processed the multiplex PCR reads anew with MiXCR; each CDR3 protein has one entry. The repertoire holds around 350,000 distinct CDR3 sequences, with roughly 15% as singletons. The specimen sequenced was blood. This sequence originates from a woman aged 25-40 years with Graves' ophthalmopathy. V and J are TRBV7-9 and TRBJ1-1, with D possibly being TRBD1 (6 bases). CDR3 residues: CASSLPQGMNTEAFS. DNA of the CDR3: TGTGCCAGCAGCTTACCACAGGGAATGAACACTGAAGCTTTCTCT.